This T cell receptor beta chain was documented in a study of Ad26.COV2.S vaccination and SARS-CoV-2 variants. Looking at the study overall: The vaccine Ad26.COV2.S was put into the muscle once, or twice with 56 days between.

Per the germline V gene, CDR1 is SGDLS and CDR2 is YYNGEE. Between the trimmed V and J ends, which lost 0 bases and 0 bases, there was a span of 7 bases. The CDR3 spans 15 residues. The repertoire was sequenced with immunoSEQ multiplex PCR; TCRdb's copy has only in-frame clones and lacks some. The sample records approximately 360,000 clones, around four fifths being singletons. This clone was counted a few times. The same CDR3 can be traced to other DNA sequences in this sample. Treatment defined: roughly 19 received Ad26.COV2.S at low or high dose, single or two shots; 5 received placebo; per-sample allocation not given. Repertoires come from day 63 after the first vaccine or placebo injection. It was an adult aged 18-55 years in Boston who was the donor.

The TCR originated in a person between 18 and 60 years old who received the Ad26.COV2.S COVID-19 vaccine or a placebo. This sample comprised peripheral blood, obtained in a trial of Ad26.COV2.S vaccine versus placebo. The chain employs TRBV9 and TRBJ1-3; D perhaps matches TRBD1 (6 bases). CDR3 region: CASSVGGGSGNTIYF. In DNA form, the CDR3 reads TGTGCCAGCAGCGTAGGAGGGGGCTCTGGAAACACCATATATTTT.